The 18 T cell receptor beta chains presented below share a single source sample, sequenced in a study of blood T cell repertoires in COVID-19. The protocol was immunoSEQ multiplex PCR, while the TCRdb copy is restricted to in-frame clones and leaves out a portion. The sample holds about 180,000 clones, approximately 89% seen once. The sequenced material came from PBMCs or T cells enriched from blood (not recorded which). All receptors derive from a woman between 40 and 55 years old with acute COVID-19.

As regards this clone: The same CDR3 arises from other DNA sequences in this sample as well. This chain joins TRBV3-1 (or the pseudogene TRBV3-2) and TRBJ1-1; D not certain. Per germline, CDR1 LGHDT and CDR2 YNNKEL (reference sequence). The V end lost 1 base, the J end lost 3 bases, and 6 bases lay between the germline ends. The CDR3 is made up of 13 amino acids. The CDR3 DNA sequence: TGTGCCAGCAGCCAAGGGAGGGACACTGAAGCTTTCTTT. Translating gives CASSQGRDTEAFF.

This chain links TRBV3-1 (or the pseudogene TRBV3-2) with TRBJ2-2; 9 bases fit TRBD2. Germline V CDR1 and CDR2: LGHDT, YNNKEL (reference sequence). The CDR3 runs to 17 residues. With 3 bases clipped from V and 4 bases from J, the junction kept 9 bases outside the gene matches. The CDR3 loop is CASSHQLAGDSTGELFF. The CDR3, as DNA: TGTGCCAGCAGCCACCAACTAGCGGGTGATAGCACCGGGGAGCTGTTTTTT.

The chain recombines TRBV27 with TRBJ2-1, with 8 positions matching TRBD2. Losses at the gene ends were 7 bases for V and 1 base for J; bases not matched to a gene: 9. CDR1 and CDR2 from the germline V gene are MNHEY and SMNVEV (reference sequence). This CDR3 spans 16 amino acids. CDR3 bases: TGTGCCAGCACCTTCCGGCGGGGGGCATCCTACAATGAGCAGTTCTTC. Its protein is CASTFRRGASYNEQFF.

In this sample, this clone turned up many times. The chain carries TRBV28 and TRBJ2-7; TRBD1 matches 9 bases. V was pared by 5 bases and J by 6 bases, with 5 bases of the junction left unmatched. This CDR3 has 13 residues. The germline V gene encodes CDR1 MDHEN and CDR2 SYDVKM. The CDR3 loop reads CASSGDRAAEQYF. Here the CDR3 DNA reads TGTGCCAGCAGTGGGGACAGGGCGGCCGAGCAGTACTTC.

V usage is TRBV9 and J usage is TRBJ1-4; D is uncertain. Deletions cut 0 bases from V and 2 bases from J, with 5 bases between. Germline-derived CDR1 and CDR2 are SGDLS and YYNGEE. This CDR3 is 14 amino acids long. The CDR3 DNA is TGTGCCAGCAGCGTAGACGGGACTAATGAAAAACTGTTTTTT. Encoded protein: CASSVDGTNEKLFF. Full variable domain (outside the CDR3, taken from reference TRBV9 and TRBJ1-4): DSGVTQTPKHLITATGQRVTLRCSPRSGDLSVYWYQQSLDQGLQFLIQYYNGEERAKGNILERFSAQQFPDLHSELNLSSLELGDSALYFCASSVDGTNEKLFFGSGTQLSVL.

The genes are TRBV27 and TRBJ2-1; 9 positions agree with TRBD2. The CDR3 length is 15 residues. The germline V gene has CDR1 MNHEY and CDR2 SMNVEV (reference sequence). V was pared by 2 bases and J by 5 bases, with 4 bases of the junction left unmatched. As DNA, the CDR3 is TGTGCCAGCAGTTTAGTACTAGCGGGCAACAATGAGCAGTTCTTC. This sequence encodes CASSLVLAGNNEQFF.

The chain is built from TRBV21-1 and TRBJ2-5; TRBD2, the table's D call, lacks a check against the DNA. TRBV21-1 is noted as a pseudogene. The CDR3 is 14 residues long. For the CDR3, the DNA is TGTGCCAGCAGCAATCGGGATAGGGAAGAGACCCAGTACTTC. Translated, it gives CASSNRDREETQYF.

This rearrangement joins TRBV28 to TRBJ2-7; D remains ambiguous. The CDR3 is 11 residues long. V lost 3 bases, J lost 5 bases, and 5 bases lay in between. Germline V gene sequence: CDR1 MDHEN, CDR2 SYDVKM. CDR3 in DNA: TGTGCCAGCAGTTTTGTCGACGAGCAGTACTTC. Translation: CASSFVDEQYF.

This chain uses TRBV5-8 with TRBJ2-1, with 8 nucleotides matching TRBD2. This CDR3 contains 17 residues. Germline lookup yields CDR1 SGHTS and CDR2 YDEGEE. V lost 1 base to trimming and J lost 5 bases; unmatched junction nucleotides: 11. The CDR3 region has the DNA TGTGCCAGCAGCTTGCTGTATCGGCGGGGGGAAAACAATGAGCAGTTCTTC. Translated, it gives CASSLLYRRGENNEQFF. The full variable domain, in which reference TRBV5-8 and TRBJ2-1 provide the parts outside the CDR3, is EAGVTQSPTHLIKTRGQQATLRCSPISGHTSVYWYQQALGLGLQFLLWYDEGEERNRGNFPPRFSGRQFPNYSSELNVNALELEDSALYLCASSLLYRRGENNEQFFGPGTRLTVL.

The V call is TRBV6-6, the J call TRBJ2-7; D may be TRBD2 (6 bases). This CDR3 is 13 amino acids long. Germline CDR1 MNHNY, CDR2 SVGAGI (reference sequence). V lost 5 bases, J lost 1 base, and 9 bases lay in between. The CDR3 DNA reads TGTGCCAGCAGTGTCCGGGGGTCCTACGAGCAGTACTTC. Protein: CASSVRGSYEQYF.

The chain uses TRBV29-1 and TRBJ2-2; the match to TRBD1 covers 11 bases. V lost 4 bases and J lost 3; bases outside the gene matches: 7. The CDR3 is made up of 16 amino acids. Germline values: CDR1 SQVTM, CDR2 ANQGSEA. CDR3 protein: CSVVSRGQGDTGELFF. The CDR3 nucleotides are TGCAGCGTTGTTTCGAGGGGACAGGGGGACACCGGGGAGCTGTTTTTT.

The genes are TRBV5-1 and TRBJ2-5; TRBD2 agrees at 12 bases. CDR3 size: 16 residues. Germline V gene data show CDR1 as SGHRS and CDR2 as YFSETQ. The junction had 3 bases not matched to a gene; V was cut back by 0 bases and J by 3 bases. The CDR3 region is CASSLGRTSGEETQYF. In DNA, the CDR3 is TGCGCCAGCAGCTTGGGTCGGACTAGCGGGGAAGAGACCCAGTACTTC.

The chain recombines TRBV25-1 with TRBJ2-1; tentative D call: TRBD2 (6 bases). V lost 8 bases to trimming and J lost 3 bases, with 23 bases between them. In germline, CDR1 is MGHDK, CDR2 SYGVNS. The CDR3 length is 17 residues. The CDR3 reads CASRGAEGPLFYNEQFF. The CDR3 DNA reads as TGTGCCAGCCGCGGGGCCGAAGGGCCTCTATTCTACAATGAGCAGTTCTTC.

The chain joins TRBV7-2 to TRBJ2-5; perhaps TRBD1 as D (6 bases). The germline gives CDR1 SGHTA, CDR2 FQGNSA. The V gene lost 1 base and the J gene lost 5 bases, with 14 bases spanning the gap. The CDR3 is made up of 15 amino acids. CDR3: CASSLDQGTGETQYF. DNA of the CDR3: TGTGCCAGCAGCTTAGATCAGGGAACAGGGGAGACCCAGTACTTC.

This clone was seen once. The chain has TRBV3-1 (or the pseudogene TRBV3-2) and TRBJ2-5, with 9 bases matching TRBD2. The J segment lost 1 base and the V segment lost 1 base, leaving 10 bases of the junction unmatched. The germline V gene encodes CDR1 LGHDT and CDR2 YNNKEL (reference sequence). The CDR3 runs 18 residues. DNA of the CDR3: TGTGCCAGCAGCCAAGGATTTGGAGCGGGGGGCTTCCAAGAGACCCAGTACTTC. It encodes CASSQGFGAGGFQETQYF.

The DNA for the CDR3 is TGTGCCAGCACCGAGTCCGGGGAGCTGTTTTTT. Translated: CASTESGELFF. This rearrangement joins TRBV11-2 to TRBJ2-2; unclear D gene. Trimming took 7 bases from V and 6 from J, leaving 6 bases between them. Per the germline V gene, CDR1 is SGHAT and CDR2 is FQNNGV. The CDR3 runs to 11 residues.

V and J are TRBV16 and TRBJ2-5; D is possibly TRBD1 (6 bases). Germline values: CDR1 KGHSY, CDR2 FQNENV. The CDR3 contains 15 residues. V lost 4 bases to trimming and J lost 1 base, with 13 bases between them. This CDR3 reads CASSPEDRPQETQYF. The CDR3 nucleotides are TGTGCCAGCAGCCCGGAAGACAGGCCCCAAGAGACCCAGTACTTC.

The chain uses TRBV18 and TRBJ1-1; D is unclear. V lost 1 base and J lost 0, with 9 bases in between. The germline V gene has CDR1 KGHSH and CDR2 LQKENI. This CDR3 spans 15 amino acids. This chain's CDR3 is CASSPLSVVNTEAFF. CDR3 nucleotide sequence: TGTGCCAGCTCACCACTATCGGTGGTGAACACTGAAGCTTTCTTT.